This T cell receptor beta chain was identified during a study of T cells in Graves' hyperthyroidism and ophthalmopathy. Diagnoses used clinical symptoms, serum thyroxine and TRAb, thyroid ultrasound and orbital computed tomography. This CDR3 is built from 14 residues. V was pared by 2 bases and J by 2 bases, with 9 bases between. Germline CDR1 is DFQATT and CDR2 is SNEGSKA (reference sequence). RNA transcripts gave rise to amplified TCR beta CDR3 regions. The study used the HTBI primer set for a first-round RT-PCR of the TCR CDR3. TCRdb reprocessed the multiplex PCR reads via MiXCR and lists one record per CDR3 protein. The sample has about 620,000 distinct CDR3 sequences; 16% are singletons.

The source is a woman aged 25 to 39 with Graves' hyperthyroidism. The sequenced sample consisted of blood. The chain recombines TRBV20-1 with TRBJ1-4; D may be TRBD1 (5 bases). The CDR3 DNA reads as TGCAGTGCTAGAATGGGGGGGACTAATGAAAAACTGTTTTTT. Translation gives CSARMGGTNEKLFF.